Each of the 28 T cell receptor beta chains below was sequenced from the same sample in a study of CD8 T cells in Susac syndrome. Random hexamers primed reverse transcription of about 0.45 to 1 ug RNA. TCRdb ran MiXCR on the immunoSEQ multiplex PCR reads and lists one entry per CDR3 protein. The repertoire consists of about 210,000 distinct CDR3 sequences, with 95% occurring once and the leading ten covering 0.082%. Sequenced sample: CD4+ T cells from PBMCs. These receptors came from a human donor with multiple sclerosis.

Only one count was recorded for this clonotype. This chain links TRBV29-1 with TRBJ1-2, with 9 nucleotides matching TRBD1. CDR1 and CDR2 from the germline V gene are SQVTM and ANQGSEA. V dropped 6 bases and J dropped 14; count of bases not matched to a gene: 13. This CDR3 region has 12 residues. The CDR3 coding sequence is TGCAGCGTGGAGGGACAGGGTGGGCGTAGGACCTTC. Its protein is CSVEGQGGRRTF.

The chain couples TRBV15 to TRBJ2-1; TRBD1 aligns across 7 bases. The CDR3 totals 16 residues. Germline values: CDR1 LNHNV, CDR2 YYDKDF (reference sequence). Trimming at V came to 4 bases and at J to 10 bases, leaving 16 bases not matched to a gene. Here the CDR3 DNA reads TGTGCCACCAGCACCCCGATTGGACAGGTGGTCTGGGAGCAGTTCTTC. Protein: CATSTPIGQVVWEQFF.

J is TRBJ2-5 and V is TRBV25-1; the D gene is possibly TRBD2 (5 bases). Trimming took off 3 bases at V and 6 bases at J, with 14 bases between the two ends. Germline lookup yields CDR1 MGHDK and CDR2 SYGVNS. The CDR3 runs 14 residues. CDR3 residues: CASSDPRLRQTQYF. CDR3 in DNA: TGTGCCAGCAGTGATCCCCGACTAAGACAGACCCAGTACTTC. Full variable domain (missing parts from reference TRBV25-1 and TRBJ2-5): EADIYQTPRYLVIGTGKKITLECSQTMGHDKMYWYQQDPGMELHLIHYSYGVNSTEKGDLSSESTVSRIRTEHFPLTLESARPSHTSQYLCASSDPRLRQTQYFGPGTRLLVL.

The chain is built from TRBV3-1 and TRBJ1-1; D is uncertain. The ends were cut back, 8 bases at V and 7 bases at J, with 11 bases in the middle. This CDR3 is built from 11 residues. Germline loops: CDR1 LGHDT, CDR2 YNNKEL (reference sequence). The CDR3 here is CASSGDYEAFF. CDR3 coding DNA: TGTGCCAGCTCAGGTGATTATGAAGCTTTCTTT.

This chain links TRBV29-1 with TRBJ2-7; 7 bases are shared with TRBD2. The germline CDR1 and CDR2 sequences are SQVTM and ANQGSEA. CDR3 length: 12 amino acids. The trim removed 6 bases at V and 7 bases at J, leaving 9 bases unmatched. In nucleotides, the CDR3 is TGCAGCGTCGGGACTACCCTCCTTGAGCAGTACTTC. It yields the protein CSVGTTLLEQYF.

CDR3: CAWKKVSPGEQYF. Written as DNA, the CDR3 is TGTGCCTGGAAGAAGGTTTCGCCGGGCGAGCAGTACTTC. The chain links TRBV30 to TRBJ2-7; D not resolved. Trimming took 4 bases from V and 6 from J, leaving 16 bases between them. The CDR3 has 13 amino acids. Germline V gene lookup returns CDR1 GTSNPN and CDR2 SVGIG (reference sequence).

CDR3 nucleotides: TGCAGCTCGAAGAGTGCTAGCGGGGTAGACTCGCAGTATTTT. Its translation: CSSKSASGVDSQYF. The chain uses TRBV29-1 and TRBJ2-3; 9 positions match TRBD2. CDR3 length equals 14 residues. Trimming removed 8 bases from V and 10 bases from J; junction bases left unmatched: 16. The germline V gene has CDR1 SQVTM and CDR2 ANQGSEA.

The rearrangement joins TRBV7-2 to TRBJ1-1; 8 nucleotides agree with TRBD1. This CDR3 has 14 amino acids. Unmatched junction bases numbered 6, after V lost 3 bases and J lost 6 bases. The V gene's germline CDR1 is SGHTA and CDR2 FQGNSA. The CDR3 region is CASSFLPTGAEAFF. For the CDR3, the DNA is TGTGCCAGCAGCTTTTTGCCGACAGGGGCTGAAGCTTTCTTT.

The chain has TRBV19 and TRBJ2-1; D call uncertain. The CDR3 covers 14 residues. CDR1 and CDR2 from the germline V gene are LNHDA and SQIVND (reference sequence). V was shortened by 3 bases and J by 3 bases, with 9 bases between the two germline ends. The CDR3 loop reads CASSIDGFYNEQFF. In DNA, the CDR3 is TGTGCCAGTAGTATCGACGGCTTCTACAATGAGCAGTTCTTC.

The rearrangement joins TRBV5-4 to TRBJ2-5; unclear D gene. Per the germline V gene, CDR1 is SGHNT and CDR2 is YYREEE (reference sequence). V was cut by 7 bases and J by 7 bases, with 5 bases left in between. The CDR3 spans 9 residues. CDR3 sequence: CASPGTQYF. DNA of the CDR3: TGTGCCAGCCCGGGGACCCAGTACTTC.

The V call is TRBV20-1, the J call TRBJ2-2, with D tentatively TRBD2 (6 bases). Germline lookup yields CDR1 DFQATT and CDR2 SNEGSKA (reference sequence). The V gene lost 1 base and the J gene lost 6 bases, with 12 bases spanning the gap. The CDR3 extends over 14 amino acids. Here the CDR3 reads CSARVLGEAGELFF. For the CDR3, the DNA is TGCAGTGCTAGAGTTCTAGGGGAGGCCGGGGAGCTGTTTTTT.

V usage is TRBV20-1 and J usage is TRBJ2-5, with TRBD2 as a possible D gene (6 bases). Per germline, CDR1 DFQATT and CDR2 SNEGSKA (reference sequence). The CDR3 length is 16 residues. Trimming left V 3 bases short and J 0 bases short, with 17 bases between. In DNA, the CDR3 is TGCAGTGCTAGGGCGGGGACCACCTCGTACCAAGAGACCCAGTACTTC. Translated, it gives CSARAGTTSYQETQYF.

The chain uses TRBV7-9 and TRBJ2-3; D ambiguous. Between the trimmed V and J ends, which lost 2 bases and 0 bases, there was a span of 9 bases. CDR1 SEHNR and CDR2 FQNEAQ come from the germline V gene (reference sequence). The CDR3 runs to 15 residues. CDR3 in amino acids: CASSLQSQSTDTQYF. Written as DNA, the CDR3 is TGTGCCAGCAGCTTACAGTCGCAGAGCACAGATACGCAGTATTTT.

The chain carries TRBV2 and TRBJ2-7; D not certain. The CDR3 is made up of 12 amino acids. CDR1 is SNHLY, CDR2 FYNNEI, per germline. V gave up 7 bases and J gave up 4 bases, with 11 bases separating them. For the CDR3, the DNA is TGTGCCAGCAAAGGTTCCGGATACGAGCAGTACTTC. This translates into CASKGSGYEQYF.

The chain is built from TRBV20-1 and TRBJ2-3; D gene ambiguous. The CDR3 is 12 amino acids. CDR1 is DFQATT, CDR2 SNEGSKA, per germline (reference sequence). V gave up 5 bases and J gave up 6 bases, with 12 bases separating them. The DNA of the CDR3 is TGCAGTGCTTCCCTCCTACGGGATACGCAGTATTTT. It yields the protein CSASLLRDTQYF.

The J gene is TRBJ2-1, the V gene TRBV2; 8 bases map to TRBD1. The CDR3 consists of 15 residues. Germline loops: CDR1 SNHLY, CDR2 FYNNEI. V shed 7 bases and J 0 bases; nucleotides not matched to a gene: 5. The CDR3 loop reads CASKTDRGSYNEQFF. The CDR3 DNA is TGTGCCAGCAAGACTGACAGGGGCTCCTACAATGAGCAGTTCTTC.

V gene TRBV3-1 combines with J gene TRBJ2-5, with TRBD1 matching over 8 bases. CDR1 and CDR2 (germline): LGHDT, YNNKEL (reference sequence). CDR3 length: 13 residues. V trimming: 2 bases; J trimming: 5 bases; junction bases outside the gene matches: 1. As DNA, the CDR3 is TGTGCCAGCAGCCAACCAGGGGGCGAGACCCAGTACTTC. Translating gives CASSQPGGETQYF.

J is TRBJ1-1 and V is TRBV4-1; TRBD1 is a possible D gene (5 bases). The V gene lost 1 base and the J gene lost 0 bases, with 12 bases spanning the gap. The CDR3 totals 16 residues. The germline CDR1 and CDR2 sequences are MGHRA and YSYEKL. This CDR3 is CASSQGPPTVNTEAFF. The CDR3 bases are TGCGCCAGCAGCCAAGGCCCCCCGACAGTGAACACTGAAGCTTTCTTT.

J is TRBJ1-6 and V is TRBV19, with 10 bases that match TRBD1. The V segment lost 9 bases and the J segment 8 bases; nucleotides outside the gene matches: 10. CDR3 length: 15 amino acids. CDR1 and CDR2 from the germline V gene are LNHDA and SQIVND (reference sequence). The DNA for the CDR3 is TGTGCCAGCCTATCAGGGACAGGGGCCTATTCACCCCTCCACTTT. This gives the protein CASLSGTGAYSPLHF.

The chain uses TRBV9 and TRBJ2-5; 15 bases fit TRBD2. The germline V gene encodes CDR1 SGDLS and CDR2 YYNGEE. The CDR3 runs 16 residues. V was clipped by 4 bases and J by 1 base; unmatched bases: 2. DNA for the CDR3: TGTGCCAGCAGCCAGGGACTAGCGGGGGGCCAAGAGACCCAGTACTTC. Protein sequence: CASSQGLAGGQETQYF.

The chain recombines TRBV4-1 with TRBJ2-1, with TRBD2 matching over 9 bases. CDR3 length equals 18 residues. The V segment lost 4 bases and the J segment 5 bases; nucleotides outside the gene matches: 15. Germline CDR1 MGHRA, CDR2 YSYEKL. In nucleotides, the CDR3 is TGCGCCAGCAGCCTCAAAATCGTCCGCGGGGGGGCCAACAATGAGCAGTTCTTC. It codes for CASSLKIVRGGANNEQFF.

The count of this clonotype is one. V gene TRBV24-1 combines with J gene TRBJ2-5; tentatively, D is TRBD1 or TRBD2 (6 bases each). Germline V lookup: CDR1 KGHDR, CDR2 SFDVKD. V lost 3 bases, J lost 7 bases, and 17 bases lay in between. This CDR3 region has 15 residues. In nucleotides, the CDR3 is TGTGCCACCAGTGATCCAGGGGATGCCGGGGGGACCCAGTACTTC. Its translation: CATSDPGDAGGTQYF.

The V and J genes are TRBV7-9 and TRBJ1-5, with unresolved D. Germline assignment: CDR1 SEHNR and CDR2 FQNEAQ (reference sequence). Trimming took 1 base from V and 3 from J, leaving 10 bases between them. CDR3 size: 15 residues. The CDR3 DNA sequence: TGTGCCAGCAGCTTAGTGGCGGAGCCCAATCAGCCCCAGCATTTT. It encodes CASSLVAEPNQPQHF.

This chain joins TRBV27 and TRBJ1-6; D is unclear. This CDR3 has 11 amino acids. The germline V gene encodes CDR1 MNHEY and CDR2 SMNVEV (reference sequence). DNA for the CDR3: TGTGTTCTCGGCCGGAATTCACCCCTCCACTTT. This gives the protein CVLGRNSPLHF.

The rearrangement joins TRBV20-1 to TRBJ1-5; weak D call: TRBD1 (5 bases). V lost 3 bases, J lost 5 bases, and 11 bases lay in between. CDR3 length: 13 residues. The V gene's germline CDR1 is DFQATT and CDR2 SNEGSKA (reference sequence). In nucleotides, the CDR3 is TGCAGTGCTAGGATTCAGGGAGATCAGCCCCAGCATTTT. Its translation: CSARIQGDQPQHF.

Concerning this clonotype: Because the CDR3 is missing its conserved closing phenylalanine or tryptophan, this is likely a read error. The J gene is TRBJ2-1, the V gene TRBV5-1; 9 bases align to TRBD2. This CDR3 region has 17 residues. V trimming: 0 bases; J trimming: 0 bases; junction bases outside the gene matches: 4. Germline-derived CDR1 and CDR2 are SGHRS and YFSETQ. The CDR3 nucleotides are TGCGCCAGCAGCTTGGGGCATAGCGGGGGCTCCTACAATGAGCAGTTCTTG. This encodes CASSLGHSGGSYNEQFL.

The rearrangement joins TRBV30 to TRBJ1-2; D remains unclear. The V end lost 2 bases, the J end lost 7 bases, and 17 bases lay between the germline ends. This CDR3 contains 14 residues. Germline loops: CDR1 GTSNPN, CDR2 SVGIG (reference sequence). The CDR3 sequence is CAWSLVRQTGGYTF. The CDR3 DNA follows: TGTGCCTGGAGTTTAGTCCGGCAGACCGGTGGCTACACCTTC.

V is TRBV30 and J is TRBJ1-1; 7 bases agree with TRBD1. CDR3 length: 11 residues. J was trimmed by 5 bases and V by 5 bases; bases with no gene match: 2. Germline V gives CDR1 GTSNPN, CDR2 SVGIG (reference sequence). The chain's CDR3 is CAWSRGTEAFF. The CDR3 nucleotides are TGTGCCTGGTCCAGGGGGACTGAAGCTTTCTTT.